These 21 T cell receptor beta chains originate from one sample sequenced in a study of blood T cell repertoires in COVID-19. Produced via immunoSEQ multiplex PCR; TCRdb's table is partial and in-frame only. Among about 190,000 clones listed, about 88% were seen once. Sequencing was done on a sample of peripheral blood. These receptor sequences come from a man between 35 and 55 years old with active or convalescent COVID-19.

The rearrangement uses TRBV30 and TRBJ1-2; 7 bases map to TRBD1. From germline, CDR1 is GTSNPN and CDR2 SVGIG (reference sequence). V dropped 0 bases and J dropped 10; count of bases not matched to a gene: 5. The CDR3 totals 12 residues. The CDR3 bases are TGTGCCTGGAGTGTAAGTGGGACAGTCTACACCTTC. Translated, it gives CAWSVSGTVYTF. The full variable domain, with the rest looked up from reference TRBV30 and TRBJ1-2, is SQTIHQWPATLVQPVGSPLSLECTVEGTSNPNLYWYRQAAGRGLQLLFYSVGIGQISSEVPQNLSASRPQDRQFILSSKKLLLSDSGFYLCAWSVSGTVYTFGSGTRLTVV.

V usage is TRBV6-2 or TRBV6-3 and J usage is TRBJ2-3; D is ambiguous. The germline V and J ends were trimmed by 0 bases and 0 bases, with 4 bases remaining between them. Germline CDR1 is MNHEY and CDR2 is SVGEGT. This CDR3 contains 14 residues. For the CDR3, the DNA is TGTGCCAGCAGTTACTCGACTAGCACAGATACGCAGTATTTT. Amino acids: CASSYSTSTDTQYF.

This sequence joins TRBV24-1 and TRBJ2-5, with D perhaps matching TRBD2 (5 bases). The ends were cut back, 5 bases at V and 4 bases at J, with 10 bases in the middle. The CDR3 covers 13 residues. CDR1 KGHDR and CDR2 SFDVKD come from the germline V gene. The CDR3 loop is CATSVAGGETQYF. The CDR3 bases are TGTGCCACCAGTGTTGCGGGTGGAGAGACCCAGTACTTC.

The chain employs TRBV11-2 and TRBJ2-3; 8 bases agree with TRBD1. With 5 bases clipped from V and 6 bases from J, the junction kept 10 bases outside the gene matches. CDR3 size: 15 residues. The germline V gene encodes CDR1 SGHAT and CDR2 FQNNGV. The CDR3 reads CASSPRTGTADTQYF. In DNA form, the CDR3 reads TGTGCCAGCAGCCCCAGGACAGGGACGGCCGATACGCAGTATTTT.

The V and J genes are TRBV19 and TRBJ1-6; TRBD1 matches 11 bases. The J segment lost 7 bases and the V segment lost 1 base, leaving 3 bases of the junction unmatched. Germline V gene data show CDR1 as LNHDA and CDR2 as SQIVND (reference sequence). This CDR3 spans 16 amino acids. The CDR3 spells CASSIGTGGLNSPLHF. The CDR3 bases are TGTGCCAGTAGTATAGGGACAGGGGGCCTGAATTCACCCCTCCACTTT. The full variable domain, with the rest looked up from reference TRBV19 and TRBJ1-6, is DGGITQSPKYLFRKEGQNVTLSCEQNLNHDAMYWYRQDPGQGLRLIYYSQIVNDFQKGDIAEGYSVSREKKESFPLTVTSAQKNPTAFYLCASSIGTGGLNSPLHFGNGTRLTVT.

V is TRBV19 and J is TRBJ1-3; 8 positions agree with TRBD1. This CDR3 is built from 14 residues. CDR1 LNHDA and CDR2 SQIVND come from the germline V gene (reference sequence). Germline trimming cut 6 bases from V and 2 bases from J; bases unmatched to any gene: 3. CDR3 amino acids: CASRRTGTGNTIYF. The CDR3 nucleotides are TGTGCCAGTAGGCGGACAGGGACTGGAAACACCATATATTTT.

The chain joins TRBV6-5 to TRBJ1-2; D not certain. V was shortened by 4 bases and J by 7 bases, with 10 bases between the two germline ends. There are 12 residues in the CDR3. CDR1 and CDR2 (germline): MNHEY, SVGAGI. The CDR3 is CASSSPFSGYTF. CDR3 DNA: TGTGCCAGCAGTTCCCCCTTTTCTGGCTACACCTTC.

V is TRBV28 and J is TRBJ1-2; D is ambiguous. The CDR3 is made up of 13 amino acids. Germline V gives CDR1 MDHEN, CDR2 SYDVKM. The V gene lost 6 bases and the J gene lost 8 bases, with 16 bases spanning the gap. The CDR3 is CASSKSGVAGYTF. CDR3 DNA: TGTGCCAGCAGCAAATCCGGGGTGGCGGGCTACACCTTC.

The chain carries TRBV28 and TRBJ2-7, with TRBD1 matching over 8 bases. V was pared by 5 bases and J by 8 bases, with 11 bases of the junction left unmatched. The germline gives CDR1 MDHEN, CDR2 SYDVKM. CDR3 size: 14 residues. The CDR3 DNA is TGTGCCAGCAGTCCCGGGACAGGCAGACCAAAGCAGTACTTC. As protein: CASSPGTGRPKQYF. The full variable domain, in which reference TRBV28 and TRBJ2-7 provide the parts outside the CDR3, is DVKVTQSSRYLVKRTGEKVFLECVQDMDHENMFWYRQDPGLGLRLIYFSYDVKMKEKGDIPEGYSVSREKKERFSLILESASTNQTSMYLCASSPGTGRPKQYFGPGTRLTVT.

This clone occurred once. The DNA of the CDR3 is TGTGCCAGCAGCTTGAGGGGGACAGGGGGCATGTCAAACACCGGGGAGCTGTTTTTT. This gives the protein CASSLRGTGGMSNTGELFF. The V and J genes are TRBV7-8 and TRBJ2-2; TRBD1 matches 12 bases. V gave up 3 bases and J gave up 2 bases; unmatched junction bases: 10. The CDR3 spans 19 residues. Germline CDR1 and CDR2: SGHVS and FQNEAQ.

V usage is TRBV3-1 (or the pseudogene TRBV3-2) and J usage is TRBJ2-5; D ambiguous. The CDR3 covers 14 residues. Trimming removed 0 bases from V and 3 bases from J, with 8 bases in between. Germline V gene sequence: CDR1 LGHDT, CDR2 YNNKEL (reference sequence). The CDR3 spells CASSQDWAEETQYF. CDR3 DNA: TGTGCCAGCAGCCAAGATTGGGCAGAAGAGACCCAGTACTTC.

V usage is TRBV30 and J usage is TRBJ1-2; 11 nucleotides line up with TRBD1. This CDR3 comprises 14 residues. J lost 8 bases, V lost 4 bases, and 9 bases had no gene match. Per germline, CDR1 GTSNPN and CDR2 SVGIG (reference sequence). The CDR3 DNA reads TGTGCCTGGATAAGGGACAGGGGGTCGGGAGGCTACACCTTC. Encoded protein: CAWIRDRGSGGYTF.

The chain carries TRBV27 and TRBJ2-1; D perhaps matches TRBD2 (6 bases). The CDR3 is 12 amino acids. V gave up 8 bases and J gave up 5 bases, with 10 bases separating them. Germline V lookup: CDR1 MNHEY, CDR2 SMNVEV (reference sequence). CDR3 residues: CASSPGDNEQFF. CDR3 bases: TGTGCCAGCTCCCCGGGGGACAATGAGCAGTTCTTC.

The CDR3 region is CASSLAGYVEAFF. CDR3 bases: TGTGCCAGCAGCTTAGCGGGCTATGTCGAAGCTTTCTTT. The chain joins TRBV7-8 to TRBJ1-1, with D hard to call. The germline gives CDR1 SGHVS, CDR2 FQNEAQ. The CDR3 contains 13 residues. Trimming left V 0 bases short and J 8 bases short, with 10 bases between.

The rearrangement joins TRBV11-2 to TRBJ1-3; the match to TRBD1 covers 7 bases. The CDR3 is 17 amino acids. V lost 5 bases to trimming and J lost 4 bases; unmatched junction nucleotides: 14. The V gene's germline CDR1 is SGHAT and CDR2 FQNNGV. The CDR3, as DNA: TGTGCCAGCAGCACAAAGCTTTTACAGGGGTTCGGAAACACCATATATTTT. Translating it yields CASSTKLLQGFGNTIYF.

J is TRBJ1-2 and V is TRBV6-2 or TRBV6-3; D is undetermined. CDR3 length equals 13 residues. V lost 1 base and J lost 6, with 9 bases in between. Germline values: CDR1 MNHEY, CDR2 SVGEGT. The chain's CDR3 is CASSYLPEDGYTF. CDR3 DNA sequence: TGTGCCAGCAGTTACTTGCCAGAGGATGGCTACACCTTC.

The chain links TRBV27 to TRBJ1-1; D is perhaps TRBD1 (6 bases). The V end was cut by 3 bases, the J end by 1 base, with 9 bases between. The germline CDR1 and CDR2 sequences are MNHEY and SMNVEV (reference sequence). This CDR3 is built from 14 residues. CDR3 protein: CASSFQGWNTEAFF. DNA for the CDR3: TGTGCCAGCAGTTTTCAGGGGTGGAACACTGAAGCTTTCTTT.

This clone has just one count. This chain links TRBV29-1 with TRBJ2-7, with a weak D call TRBD1 (5 bases). Trimming left V 6 bases short and J 2 bases short, with 8 bases between. This CDR3 contains 11 residues. CDR1 SQVTM and CDR2 ANQGSEA come from the germline V gene. The CDR3 nucleotides are TGCAGCGTAGGGGAAACCTACGAGCAGTACTTC. Its translation is CSVGETYEQYF.

The V call is TRBV6-5, the J call TRBJ2-2, with a possible D match to TRBD1 (5 bases). Germline V gene lookup returns CDR1 MNHEY and CDR2 SVGAGI. V was clipped by 5 bases and J by 10 bases, with 11 bases between them. The CDR3 covers 12 residues. Here the CDR3 DNA reads TGTGCCAGCAGTCGTATAGGGGAGGAGCTGTTTTTT. It translates to CASSRIGEELFF.

The chain links TRBV6-6 to TRBJ1-5; no clear D. The CDR3 contains 13 residues. V was clipped by 7 bases and J by 5 bases, with 12 bases between them. Germline V CDR1 and CDR2: MNHNY, SVGAGI (reference sequence). CDR3 amino acids: CASKDFPDQPQHF. CDR3 nucleotide sequence: TGTGCCAGCAAAGACTTTCCAGATCAGCCCCAGCATTTT.

The chain is built from TRBV28 and TRBJ1-5; D gene uncertain. CDR3 length: 12 residues. The V end lost 10 bases, the J end lost 3 bases, and 10 bases lay between the germline ends. Germline CDR1 is MDHEN and CDR2 is SYDVKM. Here the CDR3 reads CATCSVNQPQHF. Here the CDR3 DNA reads TGTGCCACCTGTTCGGTCAATCAGCCCCAGCATTTT.